These 21 T cell receptor beta chains were sequenced from one sample in a study of cytomegalovirus exposure and HLA in healthy donors. The PCR made use of 60 Vbeta and 13 Jbeta primers. Produced via immunoSEQ multiplex PCR; TCRdb's table is partial and in-frame only. Of approximately 150,000 clones listed, 87% are singletons. The material sequenced was PBMCs. These receptors all stem from a woman in her twenties or thirties in good health and CMV-seronegative.

The J gene is TRBJ1-5, the V gene TRBV7-2; D is ambiguous. The CDR3 runs to 13 residues. V dropped 1 base and J dropped 5 bases, with 6 bases sitting between them. The germline gives CDR1 SGHTA, CDR2 FQGNSA. This CDR3 reads CASSLEGDQPQHF. The CDR3 DNA is TGTGCCAGCAGCTTAGAGGGAGATCAGCCCCAGCATTTT.

The V and J genes are TRBV5-6 and TRBJ1-6; maybe TRBD1 (6 bases). From germline, CDR1 is SGHDT and CDR2 YYEEEE. CDR3 size: 18 residues. V lost 4 bases to trimming and J lost 5 bases, with 22 bases between them. CDR3 residues: CASSEGDRRNPNNSPLHF. DNA of the CDR3: TGTGCCAGCAGCGAGGGGGATCGCCGCAACCCAAATAATTCACCCCTCCACTTT. The full variable domain, in which reference TRBV5-6 and TRBJ1-6 provide the parts outside the CDR3, is DAGVTQSPTHLIKTRGQQVTLRCSPKSGHDTVSWYQQALGQGPQFIFQYYEEEERQRGNFPDRFSGHQFPNYSSELNVNALLLGDSALYLCASSEGDRRNPNNSPLHFGNGTRLTVT.

This clone has a handful of counts. The rearrangement joins TRBV4-1 to TRBJ2-3; D possibly corresponds to TRBD2 (5 bases). The V gene lost 0 bases and the J gene lost 1 base, with 8 bases spanning the gap. The germline V gene has CDR1 MGHRA and CDR2 YSYEKL. The CDR3 is 15 amino acids. The CDR3 nucleotides are TGCGCCAGCAGCCAAGATGAGAGGGGCACAGATACGCAGTATTTT. Amino acids: CASSQDERGTDTQYF.

The chain carries TRBV11-2 and TRBJ2-3, with D possibly matching TRBD2 (6 bases). V lost 4 bases, J lost 0 bases, and 17 bases lay in between. Germline CDR1 and CDR2: SGHAT and FQNNGV. The CDR3 spans 17 residues. The CDR3 sequence is CASSSWGVRGSTDTQYF. The CDR3 DNA follows: TGTGCCAGCAGCTCCTGGGGAGTGCGGGGAAGCACAGATACGCAGTATTTT.

The rearrangement links TRBV2 to TRBJ2-4, with TRBD2 matching 9 bases. Unmatched junction bases numbered 13, after V lost 7 bases and J lost 0 bases. This CDR3 is built from 18 residues. Germline V gene lookup returns CDR1 SNHLY and CDR2 FYNNEI. CDR3 sequence: CASTEGLRLAVAKNIQYF. CDR3 in DNA: TGTGCCAGCACTGAGGGACTTAGACTAGCGGTAGCCAAAAACATTCAGTACTTC.

The V call is TRBV1, the J call TRBJ2-7; whether TRBD2, the table's D call, matches the DNA was not checked. TRBV1 corresponds to a pseudogene. The CDR3 runs to 15 residues. The CDR3 reads CTSSQVLAGGHEQYF. In DNA, the CDR3 is TGCACCAGCAGCCAAGTGTTAGCGGGGGGGCACGAGCAGTACTTC.

Here the CDR3 reads CASSKARREGCEQYF. The CDR3 DNA is TGTGCCAGCAGCAAAGCACGGCGGGAGGGCTGCGAGCAGTACTTC. The rearrangement links TRBV21-1 to TRBJ2-7; TRBD2 was called by the table and not checked on the DNA. TRBV21-1 is marked as a pseudogene. The CDR3 length is 15 residues.

The gene calls are TRBV9 and TRBJ2-1, with 9 bases that match TRBD2. The CDR3 consists of 17 residues. Per germline, CDR1 SGDLS and CDR2 YYNGEE. V was pared by 0 bases and J by 4 bases, with 8 bases of the junction left unmatched. CDR3 residues: CASSVDPPSGVYNEQFF. CDR3 DNA sequence: TGTGCCAGCAGCGTAGATCCTCCTAGCGGGGTATACAATGAGCAGTTCTTC. Full variable domain (rest looked up from reference TRBV9 and TRBJ2-1): DSGVTQTPKHLITATGQRVTLRCSPRSGDLSVYWYQQSLDQGLQFLIQYYNGEERAKGNILERFSAQQFPDLHSELNLSSLELGDSALYFCASSVDPPSGVYNEQFFGPGTRLTVL.

The gene calls are TRBV5-5 and TRBJ1-5; a possible D gene is TRBD1 (5 bases). This CDR3 has 13 residues. Per the germline V gene, CDR1 is SGHKS and CDR2 is YYEKEE (reference sequence). The V end lost 1 base, the J end lost 5 bases, and 7 bases lay between the germline ends. The CDR3 spells CASSLWGDQPQHF. The DNA for the CDR3 is TGTGCCAGCAGCTTGTGGGGGGATCAGCCCCAGCATTTT.

A few counts support this clone. This sequence joins TRBV29-1 and TRBJ2-5, with 9 nucleotides matching TRBD1. CDR3 length equals 15 residues. Germline trimming cut 4 bases from V and 5 bases from J; bases unmatched to any gene: 11. Germline V gene lookup returns CDR1 SQVTM and CDR2 ANQGSEA. This chain's CDR3 is CSVAGGQGGLETQYF. The CDR3 DNA reads as TGCAGCGTTGCCGGGGGACAGGGAGGTCTTGAGACCCAGTACTTC.

V usage is TRBV29-1 and J usage is TRBJ1-5; TRBD1 matches 9 bases. This CDR3 has 13 residues. With 4 bases clipped from V and 7 bases from J, the junction kept 5 bases outside the gene matches. In germline, CDR1 is SQVTM, CDR2 ANQGSEA. The CDR3 DNA is TGCAGCGTTGCACAGGGGGCTGGACAGCCCCAGCATTTT. This codes for CSVAQGAGQPQHF.

The rearrangement uses TRBV7-6 and TRBJ2-6, with TRBD1 identical over 7 bases. CDR3 length: 18 amino acids. V shed 4 bases, J shed 3 bases, and the junction held 12 bases outside the gene matches. Germline CDR1 is SGHVS and CDR2 is FNYEAQ. Here the CDR3 reads CASSSRTGKLVGANVLTF. As DNA, the CDR3 is TGTGCCAGCAGCTCCAGGACAGGCAAGTTGGTTGGGGCCAACGTCCTGACTTTC.

The chain links TRBV5-4 to TRBJ2-7, with 8 bases that match TRBD1. The CDR3 covers 14 residues. The V gene end was trimmed by 4 bases and the J gene end by 1 base; junction bases not matched to a gene: 4. Germline CDR1 reads SGHNT; CDR2 reads YYREEE (reference sequence). The CDR3 sequence is CASSRTGFSYEQYF. The CDR3, as DNA: TGTGCCAGCAGCAGGACAGGGTTTTCCTACGAGCAGTACTTC. The full variable domain, its missing parts supplied by reference TRBV5-4 and TRBJ2-7, is ETGVTQSPTHLIKTRGQQVTLRCSSQSGHNTVSWYQQALGQGPQFIFQYYREEENGRGNFPPRFSGLQFPNYSSELNVNALELDDSALYLCASSRTGFSYEQYFGPGTRLTVT.

The J gene is TRBJ2-5, the V gene TRBV15; possibly TRBD1 for D (6 bases). The J call may be incorrect, as the DNA end agrees better with TRBJ2-7. Per the germline V gene, CDR1 is LNHNV and CDR2 is YYDKDF (reference sequence). CDR3 size: 16 residues. The CDR3 DNA is TGTGCCACCAGCAGAGAATCAGGGGTCCTATCCTACGAGCAGTACTTC. Amino acids: CATSRESGVLSYEQYF.

This clone was counted once. One junction end disagrees with the germline gene, perhaps due to a read error. The chain couples TRBV5-5 to TRBJ2-7; 9 bases are shared with TRBD1. Germline CDR1 is SGHKS and CDR2 is YYEKEE (reference sequence). The CDR3 has 12 residues. As DNA, the CDR3 is TGTGCCAGCAGTAGAACAGGGGGCGCTTGGGACTTC. Its translation: CASSRTGGAWDF.

This sequence joins TRBV2 and TRBJ2-7, with TRBD1 as a possible D gene (6 bases). From germline, CDR1 is SNHLY and CDR2 FYNNEI. V dropped 8 bases and J dropped 2 bases, with 10 bases sitting between them. The CDR3 spans 12 residues. The chain's CDR3 is CASGQGPYEQYF. In nucleotides, the CDR3 is TGTGCCAGCGGTCAGGGGCCCTACGAGCAGTACTTC.

The chain is built from TRBV5-6 and TRBJ1-6; 9 nucleotides match TRBD1. The CDR3 totals 14 residues. Trimming took 3 bases from V and 15 from J; bases not matched to a gene: 10. Germline CDR1 SGHDT, CDR2 YYEEEE. CDR3 protein: CASSSGQGRCLLHF. Written as DNA, the CDR3 is TGTGCCAGCAGCTCGGGACAGGGCCGTTGTCTCCTCCACTTT.

The chain couples TRBV7-2 to TRBJ1-3; a possible D gene is TRBD1 (5 bases). Trimming removed 0 bases from V and 2 bases from J, with 14 bases in between. The CDR3 has 17 residues. From germline, CDR1 is SGHTA and CDR2 FQGNSA. This CDR3 reads CASSLARWGGAGNTIYF. The CDR3, as DNA: TGTGCCAGCAGCTTAGCCCGATGGGGGGGGGCTGGAAACACCATATATTTT.

This sequence joins TRBV28 and TRBJ2-2; D not resolved. This CDR3 is 14 amino acids long. V was trimmed by 3 bases and J by 0 bases, leaving 5 bases between them. Germline lookup yields CDR1 MDHEN and CDR2 SYDVKM. Here the CDR3 DNA reads TGTGCCAGCAGTTTGAGCCCGAACACCGGGGAGCTGTTTTTT. This codes for CASSLSPNTGELFF.

The chain employs TRBV6-6 and TRBJ2-3; no firm D call. The CDR3 runs 13 residues. Germline values: CDR1 MNHNY, CDR2 SVGAGI (reference sequence). Trimming cost V 2 bases and J 4 bases, with 7 bases left between them. Written as DNA, the CDR3 is TGTGCCAGCAGTTACCCCCCAGCAGATACGCAGTATTTT. Amino acid sequence: CASSYPPADTQYF.

This sequence joins TRBV6-1 and TRBJ2-1, with TRBD2 matching over 9 bases. The ends lost 7 bases at V and 3 bases at J; junction bases unmatched: 1. Looked up from germline, CDR1 is MNHNS and CDR2 is SASEGT. The CDR3 runs to 13 residues. Here the CDR3 reads CASTAGGYNEQFF. In nucleotides, the CDR3 is TGTGCCAGCACAGCGGGAGGCTACAATGAGCAGTTCTTC.